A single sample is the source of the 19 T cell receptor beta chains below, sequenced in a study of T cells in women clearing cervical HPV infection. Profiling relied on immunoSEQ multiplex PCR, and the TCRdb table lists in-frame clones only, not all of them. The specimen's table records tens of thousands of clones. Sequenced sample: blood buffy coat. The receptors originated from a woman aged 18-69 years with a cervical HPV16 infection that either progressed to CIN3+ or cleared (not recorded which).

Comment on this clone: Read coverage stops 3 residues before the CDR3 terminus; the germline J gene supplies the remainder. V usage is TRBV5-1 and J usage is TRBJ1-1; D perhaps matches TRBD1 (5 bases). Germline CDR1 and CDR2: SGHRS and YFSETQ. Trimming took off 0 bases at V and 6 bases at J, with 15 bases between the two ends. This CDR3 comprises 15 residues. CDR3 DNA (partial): TGCGCCAGCAGCTTGGGGGGGGGAGTCCCCTCTGAA. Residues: CASSLGGGVPSE. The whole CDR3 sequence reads CASSLGGGVPSEAFF.

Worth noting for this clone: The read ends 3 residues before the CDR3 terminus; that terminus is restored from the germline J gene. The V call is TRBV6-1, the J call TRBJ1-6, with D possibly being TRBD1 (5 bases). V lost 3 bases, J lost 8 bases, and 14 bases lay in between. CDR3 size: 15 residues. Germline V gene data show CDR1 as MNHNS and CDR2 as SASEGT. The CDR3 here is CASSDQGSPHSPLHF. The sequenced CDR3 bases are TGTGCCAGCAGTGACCAGGGTTCTCCGCATTCACCC.

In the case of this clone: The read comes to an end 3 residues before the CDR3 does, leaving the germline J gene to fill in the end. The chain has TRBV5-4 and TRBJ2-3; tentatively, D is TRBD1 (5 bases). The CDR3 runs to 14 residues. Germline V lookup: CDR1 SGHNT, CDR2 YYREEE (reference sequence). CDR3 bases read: TGTGCCAGCAGCTTGGTTGGAAGTCCAGGGACG. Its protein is CASSLVGSPGT. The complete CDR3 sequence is CASSLVGSPGTQYF.

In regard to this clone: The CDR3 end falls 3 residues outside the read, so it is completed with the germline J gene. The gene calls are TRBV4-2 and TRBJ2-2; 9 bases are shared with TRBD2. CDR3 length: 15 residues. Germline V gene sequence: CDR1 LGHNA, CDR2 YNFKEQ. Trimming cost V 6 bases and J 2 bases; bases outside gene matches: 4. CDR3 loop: CASRLAGFNTGELFF. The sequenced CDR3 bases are TGTGCCAGCAGGCTAGCGGGGTTTAACACCGGGGAG.

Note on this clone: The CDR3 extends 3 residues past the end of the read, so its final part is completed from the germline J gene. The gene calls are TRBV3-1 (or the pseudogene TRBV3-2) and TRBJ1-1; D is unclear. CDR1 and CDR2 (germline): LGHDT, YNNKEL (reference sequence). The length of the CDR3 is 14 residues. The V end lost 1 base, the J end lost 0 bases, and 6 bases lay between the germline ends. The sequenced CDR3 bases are TGTGCCAGCAGCCAAGGGTCTATGAACACTGAA. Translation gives CASSQGSMNTE. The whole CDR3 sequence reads CASSQGSMNTEAFF.

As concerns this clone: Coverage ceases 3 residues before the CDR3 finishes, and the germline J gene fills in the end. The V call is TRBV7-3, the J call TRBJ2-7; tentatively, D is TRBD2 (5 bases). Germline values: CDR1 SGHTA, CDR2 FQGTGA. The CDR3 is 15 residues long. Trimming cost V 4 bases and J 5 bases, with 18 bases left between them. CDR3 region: CASSSSRARVNEQYF. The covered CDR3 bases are TGTGCCAGCAGCTCCTCGAGGGCGAGAGTGAACGAG.

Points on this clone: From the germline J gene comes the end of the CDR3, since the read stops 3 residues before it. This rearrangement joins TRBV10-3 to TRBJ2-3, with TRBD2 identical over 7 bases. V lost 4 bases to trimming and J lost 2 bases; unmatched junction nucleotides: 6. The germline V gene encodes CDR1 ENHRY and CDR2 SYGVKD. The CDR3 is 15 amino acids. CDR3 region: CAISVASGYTDTQYF. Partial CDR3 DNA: TGTGCCATCAGTGTGGCTAGCGGCTACACAGATACG.

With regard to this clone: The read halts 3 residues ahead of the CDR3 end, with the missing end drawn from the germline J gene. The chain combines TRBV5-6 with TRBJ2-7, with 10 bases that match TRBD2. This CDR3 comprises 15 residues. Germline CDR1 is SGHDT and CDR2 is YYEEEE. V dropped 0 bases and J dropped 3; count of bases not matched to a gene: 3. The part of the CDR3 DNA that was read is TGTGCCAGCAGCTTGGGACTAGCGGGTTTCTACGAG. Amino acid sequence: CASSLGLAGFYE. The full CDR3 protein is CASSLGLAGFYEQYF. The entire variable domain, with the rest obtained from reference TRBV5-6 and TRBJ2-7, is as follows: DAGVTQSPTHLIKTRGQQVTLRCSPKSGHDTVSWYQQALGQGPQFIFQYYEEEERQRGNFPDRFSGHQFPNYSSELNVNALLLGDSALYLCASSLGLAGFYEQYFGPGTRLTVT.

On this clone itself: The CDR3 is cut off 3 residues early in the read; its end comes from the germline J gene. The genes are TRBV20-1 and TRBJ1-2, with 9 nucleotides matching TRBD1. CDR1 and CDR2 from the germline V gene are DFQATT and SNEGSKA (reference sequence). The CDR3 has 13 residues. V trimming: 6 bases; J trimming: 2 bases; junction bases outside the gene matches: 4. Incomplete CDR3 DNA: TGCAGTGCGCGGGACAGGGAGAACTATGGC. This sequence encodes CSARDRENYG. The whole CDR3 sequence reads CSARDRENYGYTF.

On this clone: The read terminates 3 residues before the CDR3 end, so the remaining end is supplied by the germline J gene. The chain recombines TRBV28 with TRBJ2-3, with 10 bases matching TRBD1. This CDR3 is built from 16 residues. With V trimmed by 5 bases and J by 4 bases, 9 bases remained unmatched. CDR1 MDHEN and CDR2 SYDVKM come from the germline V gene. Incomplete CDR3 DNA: TGTGCCAGCAGTCCCGGGACAGGGGCTTTCGCAGATACG. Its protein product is CASSPGTGAFADT. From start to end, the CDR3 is CASSPGTGAFADTQYF.

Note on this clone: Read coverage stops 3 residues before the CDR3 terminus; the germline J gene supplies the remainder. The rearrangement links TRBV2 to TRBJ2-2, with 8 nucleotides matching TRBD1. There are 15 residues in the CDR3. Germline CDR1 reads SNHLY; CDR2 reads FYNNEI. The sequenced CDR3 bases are TGTGCCAGCAGTCAAAGACAGGGGCCAGGTTCACCG. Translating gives CASSQRQGPGSP. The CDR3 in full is CASSQRQGPGSPLFF.

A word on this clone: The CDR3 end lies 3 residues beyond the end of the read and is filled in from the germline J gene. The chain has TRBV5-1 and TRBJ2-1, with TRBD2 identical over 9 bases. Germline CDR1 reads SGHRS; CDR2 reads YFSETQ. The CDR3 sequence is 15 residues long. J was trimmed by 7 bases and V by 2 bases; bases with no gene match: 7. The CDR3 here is CASSLTGLASNEQFF. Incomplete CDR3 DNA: TGCGCCAGCAGCTTAACCGGACTAGCGAGTAATGAG.

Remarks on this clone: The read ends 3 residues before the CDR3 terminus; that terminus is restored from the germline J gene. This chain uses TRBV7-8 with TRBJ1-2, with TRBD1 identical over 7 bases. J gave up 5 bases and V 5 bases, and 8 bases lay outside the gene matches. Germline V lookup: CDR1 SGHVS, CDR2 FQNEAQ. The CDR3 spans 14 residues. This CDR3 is CASSLGSGGYGYTF. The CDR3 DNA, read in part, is TGTGCCAGCAGCCTTGGATCAGGGGGGTATGGC. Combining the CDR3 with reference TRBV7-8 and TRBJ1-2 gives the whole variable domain GAGVSQSPRYKVAKRGQDVALRCDPISGHVSLFWYQQALGQGPEFLTYFQNEAQLDKSGLPSDRFFAERPEGSVSTLKIQRTQQEDSAVYLCASSLGSGGYGYTFGSGTRLTVV.

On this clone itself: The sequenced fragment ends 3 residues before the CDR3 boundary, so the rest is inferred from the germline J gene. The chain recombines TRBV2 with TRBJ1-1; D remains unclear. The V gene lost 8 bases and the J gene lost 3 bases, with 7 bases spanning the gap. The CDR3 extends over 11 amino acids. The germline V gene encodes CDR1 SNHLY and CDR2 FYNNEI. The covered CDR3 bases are TGTGCCAGCGCGATCTACACTGAA. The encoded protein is CASAIYTE. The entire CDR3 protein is CASAIYTEAFF.

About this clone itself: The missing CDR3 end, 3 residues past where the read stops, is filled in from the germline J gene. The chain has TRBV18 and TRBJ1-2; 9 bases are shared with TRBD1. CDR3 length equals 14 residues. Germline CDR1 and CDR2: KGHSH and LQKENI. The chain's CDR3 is CASSLGQGQDTYTF. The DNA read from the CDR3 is TGTGCCAGCTCACTGGGACAGGGTCAAGATACC.

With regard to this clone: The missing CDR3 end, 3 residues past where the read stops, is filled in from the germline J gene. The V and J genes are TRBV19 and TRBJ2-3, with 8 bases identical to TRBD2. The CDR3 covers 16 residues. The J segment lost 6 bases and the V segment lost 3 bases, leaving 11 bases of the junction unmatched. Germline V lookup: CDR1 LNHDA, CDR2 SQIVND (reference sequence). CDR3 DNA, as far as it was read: TGTGCCAGTAGTATTACGAGCGGGAGTCGCTGGGATACG. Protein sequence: CASSITSGSRWDT. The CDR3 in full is CASSITSGSRWDTQYF. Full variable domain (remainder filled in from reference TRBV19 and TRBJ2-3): DGGITQSPKYLFRKEGQNVTLSCEQNLNHDAMYWYRQDPGQGLRLIYYSQIVNDFQKGDIAEGYSVSREKKESFPLTVTSAQKNPTAFYLCASSITSGSRWDTQYFGPGTRLTVL.

The sequenced part of the CDR3 DNA is TGCAGTGCTAGAGATGGAACAGGGGTAGAGACC. It is translated as CSARDGTGVET. The whole CDR3 sequence reads CSARDGTGVETQYF. This chain links TRBV20-1 with TRBJ2-5, with 7 nucleotides matching TRBD1. The read comes to an end 3 residues before the CDR3 does, leaving the germline J gene to fill in the end. The ends lost 0 bases at V and 4 bases at J; junction bases unmatched: 5. There are 14 residues in the CDR3. Germline assignment: CDR1 DFQATT and CDR2 SNEGSKA (reference sequence).

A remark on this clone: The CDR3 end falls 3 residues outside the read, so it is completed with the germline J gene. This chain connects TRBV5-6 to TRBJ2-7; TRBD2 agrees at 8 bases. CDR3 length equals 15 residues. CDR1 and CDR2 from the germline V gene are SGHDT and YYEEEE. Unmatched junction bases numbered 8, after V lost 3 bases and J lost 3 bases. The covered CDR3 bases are TGTGCCAGCAGCTGGGGCGGCGGGGGGCTCTACGAG. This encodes CASSWGGGGLYE. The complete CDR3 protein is CASSWGGGGLYEQYF.

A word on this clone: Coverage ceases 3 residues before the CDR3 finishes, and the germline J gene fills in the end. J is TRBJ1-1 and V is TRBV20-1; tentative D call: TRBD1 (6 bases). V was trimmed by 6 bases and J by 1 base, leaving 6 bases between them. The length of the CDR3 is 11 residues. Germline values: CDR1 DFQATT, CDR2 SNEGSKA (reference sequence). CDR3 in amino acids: CSAQGNTEAFF. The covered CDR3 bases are TGCAGTGCACAGGGGAACACTGAA.